Shown below are 23 T cell receptor beta chains from a single sample sequenced in a study of technical replicates of blood from several donors. The method was immunoSEQ multiplex PCR; TCRdb's version includes in-frame clones alone and lacks a portion of them. The repertoire holds approximately 79,000 clones, with approximately 91% as singletons. Sequences were obtained from T cells isolated from PBMCs. The source of these receptors is a human donor in good health.

As concerns this clone: The junction differs from germline at one of its ends, possibly a read error. The chain links TRBV6-1 to TRBJ1-2; 7 bases are a match to TRBD1. From germline, CDR1 is MNHNS and CDR2 SASEGT. This CDR3 comprises 12 residues. The CDR3 nucleotides are TGTGCCAGCAGTGAAGCAGACCGGGACAGAAACTTC. It is translated as CASSEADRDRNF.

V gene TRBV5-1 combines with J gene TRBJ1-1, with D possibly matching TRBD1 (6 bases). Germline V gene sequence: CDR1 SGHRS, CDR2 YFSETQ. V lost 2 bases, J lost 10 bases, and 18 bases lay in between. This CDR3 contains 14 residues. The chain's CDR3 is CASSFSRDTHGAFF. CDR3 DNA sequence: TGCGCCAGCAGCTTCTCTCGGGACACGCATGGAGCTTTCTTT.

V and J are TRBV6-5 and TRBJ2-5, with 12 nucleotides matching TRBD2. Germline V gives CDR1 MNHEY, CDR2 SVGAGI. The CDR3 consists of 14 residues. With V trimmed by 0 bases and J by 7 bases, 0 bases remained unmatched. The CDR3 is CASSYSTSGRTQYF. For the CDR3, the DNA is TGTGCCAGCAGTTACTCGACTAGCGGGAGGACCCAGTACTTC.

The chain carries TRBV18 and TRBJ1-4; D is uncertain. Trimming left V 0 bases short and J 5 bases short, with 4 bases between. The CDR3 has 13 amino acids. The germline gives CDR1 KGHSH, CDR2 LQKENI. CDR3 in amino acids: CASSPPGNEKLFF. DNA for the CDR3: TGTGCCAGCTCACCACCCGGGAATGAAAAACTGTTTTTT.

CDR3 region: CASSLVVSGKYENYEQYF. CDR3 sequence (DNA): TGCGCCAGCAGCTTGGTTGTTAGCGGGAAGTATGAAAATTACGAGCAGTACTTC. J is TRBJ2-7 and V is TRBV5-1, with TRBD2 matching over 8 bases. The V and J ends lost 0 bases and 4 bases, in that order; junction bases with no gene match: 15. The germline CDR1 and CDR2 sequences are SGHRS and YFSETQ. The CDR3 is 18 residues long.

The chain joins TRBV19 to TRBJ1-1; no clear D gene. Germline CDR1 is LNHDA and CDR2 is SQIVND (reference sequence). V was trimmed by 4 bases and J by 0 bases, leaving 9 bases between them. The CDR3 totals 14 residues. CDR3 nucleotide sequence: TGTGCCAGTAGTAATCCGGGTCTGAACACTGAAGCTTTCTTT. Translating it yields CASSNPGLNTEAFF.

The rearrangement links TRBV5-1 to TRBJ2-5; 7 bases match TRBD1. The CDR3 sequence is 15 residues long. V dropped 10 bases and J dropped 0; count of bases not matched to a gene: 12. Germline CDR1 SGHRS, CDR2 YFSETQ. Here the CDR3 DNA reads TGCGCCTCGCATAGGGGGACAGCGTACCAAGAGACCCAGTACTTC. This sequence encodes CASHRGTAYQETQYF.

V gene TRBV2 combines with J gene TRBJ1-2; D is unresolved. The CDR3 extends over 14 amino acids. Germline V gene data show CDR1 as SNHLY and CDR2 as FYNNEI. The V end was cut by 1 base, the J end by 3 bases, with 9 bases between. The DNA for the CDR3 is TGTGCCAGCAGTGAAGTTCCAGCGGACTATGGCTACACCTTC. Its translation is CASSEVPADYGYTF.

The chain recombines TRBV27 with TRBJ1-2; TRBD1 matches 7 bases. Germline CDR1 reads MNHEY; CDR2 reads SMNVEV (reference sequence). V shed 5 bases and J 4 bases; nucleotides not matched to a gene: 7. The CDR3 contains 14 residues. The CDR3 nucleotides are TGTGCCAGCAGTAGAGGGGGCAGGGCCTATGGCTACACCTTC. Encoded protein: CASSRGGRAYGYTF.

The chain recombines TRBV5-1 with TRBJ1-1; D remains unclear. CDR3 length: 14 amino acids. Germline CDR1 SGHRS, CDR2 YFSETQ. V lost 1 base and J lost 4, with 11 bases in between. As DNA, the CDR3 is TGCGCCAGCAGCTTGAATGGGGAGGTCACTGAAGCTTTCTTT. Amino acid sequence: CASSLNGEVTEAFF.

J is TRBJ1-4 and V is TRBV5-4; 8 nucleotides line up with TRBD1. J lost 8 bases, V lost 4 bases, and 10 bases had no gene match. The germline gives CDR1 SGHNT, CDR2 YYREEE (reference sequence). This CDR3 spans 15 amino acids. The CDR3 region is CASSASDREREKLFF. The CDR3 DNA sequence: TGTGCCAGCAGCGCCTCGGACAGGGAGCGGGAAAAACTGTTTTTT.

This chain joins TRBV6-1 and TRBJ2-4; D remains unclear. The V and J ends lost 3 bases and 6 bases respectively, with 3 bases between them. The germline V gene has CDR1 MNHNS and CDR2 SASEGT. The CDR3 covers 11 residues. The CDR3 reads CASSEANIQYF. The CDR3 DNA is TGTGCCAGCAGTGAGGCAAACATTCAGTACTTC.

This clone occurred once. V and J are TRBV7-2 and TRBJ2-2, with unresolved D. The V gene lost 4 bases and the J gene lost 8 bases, with 17 bases spanning the gap. This CDR3 spans 15 amino acids. Per germline, CDR1 SGHTA and CDR2 FQGNSA. CDR3 DNA: TGTGCCAGCAGCTCCCCCGACATGCCGACGGGGGAGCTGTTTTTT. Protein product: CASSSPDMPTGELFF.

V is TRBV13 and J is TRBJ2-7, with 16 positions matching TRBD2. CDR1 is PRHDT and CDR2 is FYEKMQ in the germline V gene (reference sequence). V lost 4 bases, J lost 2 bases, and 11 bases stayed unmatched. The length of the CDR3 is 19 residues. This chain's CDR3 is CASSSRGLAGGEETYEQYF. The CDR3 bases are TGTGCCAGCAGCTCCAGGGGACTAGCGGGAGGGGAGGAGACCTACGAGCAGTACTTC.

The gene calls are TRBV6-5 and TRBJ1-5, with no clear D. V lost 8 bases and J lost 0, with 8 bases in between. Germline assignment: CDR1 MNHEY and CDR2 SVGAGI. The CDR3 runs 13 residues. Written as DNA, the CDR3 is TGTGCCAGCCGGGTCGATAGCAATCAGCCCCAGCATTTT. This encodes CASRVDSNQPQHF.

The rearrangement links TRBV28 to TRBJ2-7; no clear D. Germline CDR1 MDHEN, CDR2 SYDVKM. The CDR3 runs 14 residues. The V gene lost 5 bases and the J gene lost 3 bases, with 14 bases spanning the gap. This chain's CDR3 is CASSARRRIYEQYF. In DNA form, the CDR3 reads TGTGCCAGCAGTGCTAGACGACGGATCTACGAGCAGTACTTC.

This chain connects TRBV10-3 to TRBJ1-1, with D maybe TRBD1 (5 bases). V lost 4 bases and J 1 base, leaving 7 bases between the germline ends. The CDR3 has 13 amino acids. CDR1 and CDR2 from the germline V gene are ENHRY and SYGVKD. The CDR3 is CAISVQGNTEAFF. Here the CDR3 DNA reads TGTGCCATCAGTGTCCAGGGGAACACTGAAGCTTTCTTT.

As DNA, the CDR3 is TGTGCCAGCAGCTTAGACCGCGGGAGCGCCTACAATGAGCAGTTCTTC. This translates into CASSLDRGSAYNEQFF. The gene calls are TRBV7-2 and TRBJ2-1; 7 nucleotides align to TRBD2. The CDR3 consists of 16 residues. J was trimmed by 2 bases and V by 1 base; bases with no gene match: 5. Germline CDR1 and CDR2: SGHTA and FQGNSA.

This chain uses TRBV5-1 with TRBJ2-7, with TRBD1 matching 8 bases. The junction had 11 bases not matched to a gene; V was cut back by 0 bases and J by 6 bases. The CDR3 loop spans 16 amino acids. Germline values: CDR1 SGHRS, CDR2 YFSETQ. The CDR3 region has the DNA TGCGCCAGCAGCTTGGGTATAGGGACAGGTCAGGGCGAGCAGTACTTC. It specifies CASSLGIGTGQGEQYF. Full variable domain (rest looked up from reference TRBV5-1 and TRBJ2-7): KAGVTQTPRYLIKTRGQQVTLSCSPISGHRSVSWYQQTPGQGLQFLFEYFSETQRNKGNFPGRFSGRQFSNSRSEMNVSTLELGDSALYLCASSLGIGTGQGEQYFGPGTRLTVT.

This chain connects TRBV9 to TRBJ2-7; a possible D gene is TRBD2 (5 bases). The V gene's germline CDR1 is SGDLS and CDR2 YYNGEE. The CDR3 is 14 amino acids. The germline V and J ends were trimmed by 0 bases and 0 bases, with 7 bases remaining between them. Written as DNA, the CDR3 is TGTGCCAGCAGCGTAGAACTAGGCTCCTACGAGCAGTACTTC. Residues: CASSVELGSYEQYF. Using reference TRBV9 and TRBJ2-7 for the parts outside the CDR3, the full variable domain is DSGVTQTPKHLITATGQRVTLRCSPRSGDLSVYWYQQSLDQGLQFLIQYYNGEERAKGNILERFSAQQFPDLHSELNLSSLELGDSALYFCASSVELGSYEQYFGPGTRLTVT.

This clone was detected only once. The J gene is TRBJ2-7, the V gene TRBV4-2, with TRBD1 identical over 8 bases. CDR3 length: 17 residues. Germline CDR1 reads LGHNA; CDR2 reads YNFKEQ. V lost 0 bases to trimming and J lost 5 bases; unmatched junction nucleotides: 12. Written as DNA, the CDR3 is TGTGCCAGCAGCCAAGAGGGATGGACAGGGAATCACCACGAGCAGTACTTC. Protein sequence: CASSQEGWTGNHHEQYF.

The chain has TRBV4-3 and TRBJ2-1; no clear D gene. V was clipped by 3 bases and J by 7 bases, with 10 bases between them. From germline, CDR1 is LGHNA and CDR2 YSLEER. This CDR3 spans 13 amino acids. The CDR3 region has the DNA TGCGCCAGCAGCCAGGCTACGGGTAATGAGCAGTTCTTC. This translates into CASSQATGNEQFF.

V is TRBV19 and J is TRBJ1-5; no reliable D call. The V end lost 8 bases, the J end lost 2 bases, and 7 bases lay between the germline ends. CDR3 length equals 12 residues. Germline lookup yields CDR1 LNHDA and CDR2 SQIVND (reference sequence). The CDR3 nucleotides read TGTGCCAGTTTATCGGGCAATCAGCCCCAGCATTTT. Encoded protein: CASLSGNQPQHF.